This T cell receptor beta chain was observed in a study of shared clonotypes between healthy human individuals. About the study: The study enrolled a couple of women and a few men aged 18 to 49. Findings and caveats of the study: In contrast to clonotypes shared by all four donors, non-shared clonotypes had lower generation probabilities.

Trimming cost V 6 bases and J 3 bases, with 15 bases left between them. Germline V CDR1 and CDR2: SNHLY, FYNNEI. The CDR3 spans 14 residues. Assay: immunoSEQ multiplex PCR; the TCRdb copy retains only in-frame clones and omits some. The table records 2 million to 2.5 million clones, around 95% of them present only once. On this clone itself: Its antigen is currently unknown.

This clonotype originated in a man in his late teens or twenties in good health. V gene TRBV2 combines with J gene TRBJ2-7, with D tentatively TRBD1 (8 bases). The sample was naive CD4+ T cells sorted from blood. Subset reported: CD45RA+ positively selected. The CDR3 coding sequence is TGTGCCAGCAGCGTACAGGGGGGGTACTACGAGCAGTACTTC. Protein: CASSVQGGYYEQYF.